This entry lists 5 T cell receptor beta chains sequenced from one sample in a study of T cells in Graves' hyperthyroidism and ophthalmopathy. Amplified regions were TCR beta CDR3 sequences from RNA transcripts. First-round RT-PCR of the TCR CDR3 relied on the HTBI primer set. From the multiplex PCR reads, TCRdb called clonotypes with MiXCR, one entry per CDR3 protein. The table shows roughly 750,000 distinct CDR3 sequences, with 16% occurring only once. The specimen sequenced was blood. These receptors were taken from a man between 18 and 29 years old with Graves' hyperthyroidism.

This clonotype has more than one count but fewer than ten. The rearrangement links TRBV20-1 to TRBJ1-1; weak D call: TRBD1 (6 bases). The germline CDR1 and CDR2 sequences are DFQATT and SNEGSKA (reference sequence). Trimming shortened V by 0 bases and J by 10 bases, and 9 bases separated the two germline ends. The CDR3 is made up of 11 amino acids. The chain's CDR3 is CSARDLQGAFF. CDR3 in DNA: TGCAGTGCTAGAGATCTACAGGGAGCTTTCTTT.

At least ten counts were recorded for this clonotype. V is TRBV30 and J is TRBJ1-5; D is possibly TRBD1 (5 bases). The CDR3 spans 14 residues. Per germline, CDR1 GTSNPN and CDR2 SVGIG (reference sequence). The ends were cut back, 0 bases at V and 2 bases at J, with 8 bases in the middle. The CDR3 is CAWSVAGGNQPQHF. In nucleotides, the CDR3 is TGTGCCTGGAGTGTCGCGGGGGGCAATCAGCCCCAGCATTTT. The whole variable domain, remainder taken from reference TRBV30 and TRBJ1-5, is SQTIHQWPATLVQPVGSPLSLECTVEGTSNPNLYWYRQAAGRGLQLLFYSVGIGQISSEVPQNLSASRPQDRQFILSSKKLLLSDSGFYLCAWSVAGGNQPQHFGDGTRLSIL.

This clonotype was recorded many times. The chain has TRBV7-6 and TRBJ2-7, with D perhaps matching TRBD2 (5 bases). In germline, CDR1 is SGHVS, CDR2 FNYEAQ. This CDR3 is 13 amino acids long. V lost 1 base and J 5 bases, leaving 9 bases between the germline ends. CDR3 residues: CASSLEARDEQYF. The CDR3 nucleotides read TGTGCCAGCAGCTTAGAGGCGCGGGACGAGCAGTACTTC.

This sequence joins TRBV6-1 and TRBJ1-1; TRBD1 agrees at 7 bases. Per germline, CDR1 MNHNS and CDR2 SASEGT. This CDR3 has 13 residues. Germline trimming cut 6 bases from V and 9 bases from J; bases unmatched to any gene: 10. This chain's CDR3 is CASRLQGTFQAFF. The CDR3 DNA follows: TGTGCCAGCAGATTACAGGGGACCTTTCAAGCTTTCTTT.

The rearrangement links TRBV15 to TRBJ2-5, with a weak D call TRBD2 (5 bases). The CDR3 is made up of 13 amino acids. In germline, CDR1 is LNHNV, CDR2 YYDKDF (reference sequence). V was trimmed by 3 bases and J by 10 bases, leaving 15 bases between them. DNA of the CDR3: TGTGCCACCAGCAGCGGATTTGAGGGCAGCCAGTACTTC. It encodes CATSSGFEGSQYF.